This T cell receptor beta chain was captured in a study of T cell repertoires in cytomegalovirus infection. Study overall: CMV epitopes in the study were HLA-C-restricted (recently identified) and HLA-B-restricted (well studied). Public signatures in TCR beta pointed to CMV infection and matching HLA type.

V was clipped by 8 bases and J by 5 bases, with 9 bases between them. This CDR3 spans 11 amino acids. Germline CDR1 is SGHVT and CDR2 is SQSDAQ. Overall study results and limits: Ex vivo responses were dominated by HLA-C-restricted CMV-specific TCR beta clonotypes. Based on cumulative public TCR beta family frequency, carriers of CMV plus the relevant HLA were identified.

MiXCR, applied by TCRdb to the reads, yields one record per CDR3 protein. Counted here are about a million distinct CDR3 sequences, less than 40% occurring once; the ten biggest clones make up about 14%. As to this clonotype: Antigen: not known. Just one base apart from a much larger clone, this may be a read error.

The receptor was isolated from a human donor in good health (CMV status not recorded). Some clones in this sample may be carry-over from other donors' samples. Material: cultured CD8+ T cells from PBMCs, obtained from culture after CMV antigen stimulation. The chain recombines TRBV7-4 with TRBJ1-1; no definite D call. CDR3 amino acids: CASLGPTEAFF. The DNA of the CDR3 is TGTGCCAGCTTGGGTCCGACTGAAGCTTTCTTT.